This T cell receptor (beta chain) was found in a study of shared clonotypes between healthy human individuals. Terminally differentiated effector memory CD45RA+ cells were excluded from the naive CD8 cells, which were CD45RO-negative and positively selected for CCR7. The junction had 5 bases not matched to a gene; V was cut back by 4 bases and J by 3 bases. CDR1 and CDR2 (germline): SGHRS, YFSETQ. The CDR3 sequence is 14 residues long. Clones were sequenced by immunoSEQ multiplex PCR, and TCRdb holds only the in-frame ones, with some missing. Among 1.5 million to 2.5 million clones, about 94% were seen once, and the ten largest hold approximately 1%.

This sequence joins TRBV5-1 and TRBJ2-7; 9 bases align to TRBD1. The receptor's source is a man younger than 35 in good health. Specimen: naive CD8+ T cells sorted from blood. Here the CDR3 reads CASSPLGQGYEQYF. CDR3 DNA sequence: TGCGCCAGCAGCCCTCTGGGACAGGGCTACGAGCAGTACTTC.